The sequence of this TCR beta chain was determined in a study of STAT3 mutations in large granular lymphocyte leukemia. A note on this clone: The antigen is undetermined.

Regarding the study as a whole: In several patients, dominant TCR clone burden exceeded STAT3 mutant burden, suggesting STAT3 mutation arose secondarily. Sampling intervals varied between patients and samples. Every T-LGLL patient had at least one immunodominant TCRbeta clonotype.

Data came from immunoSEQ multiplex PCR; TCRdb stores just in-frame clones and leaves some out. This sample has fewer than 4,500 clones; roughly 50% occur once, and the top ten carry 60%. Germline V CDR1 and CDR2: GTSNPN, SVGIG (reference sequence). The length of the CDR3 is 12 residues. The ends were cut back, 2 bases at V and 12 bases at J, with 17 bases in the middle. The sequencing sample was made of peripheral blood mononuclear cells. The J gene is TRBJ2-7, the V gene TRBV30; a weak D match, TRBD1 (6 bases). This TCR derives from a male patient aged 50 to 59 with T-cell large granular lymphocyte leukemia. Some clones in this sample may be carry-over from other donors' samples. The CDR3 is CAWSTPGTPLYF. The CDR3 coding sequence is TGTGCCTGGAGTACCCCCGGGACACCTTTGTACTTC.